These 25 T cell receptor beta chains share one sample of origin, sequenced in a study of T cell changes during pregnancy in multiple sclerosis (dated by TCRdb to the late 2010s). The protocol used for the library was the immunoSEQ multiplex PCR assay. Held by TCRdb, this immuneACCESS table contains in-frame sequences only and omits some clones. Under half of the omission traces to an unresolved V gene where checked; the cause of the rest is unknown. This sample comprises some 41,000 clones, 90% of them detected only once. Over 8% of the sample is held by the ten biggest clonotypes. The starting material was CD8+ T cells from peripheral blood mononuclear cells, obtained in the first trimester of pregnancy. The receptors were sampled from a female donor with multiple sclerosis, enrolled in a pregnancy study.

This chain joins TRBV9 and TRBJ2-6; weak D call: TRBD2 (6 bases). The CDR3 spans 18 residues. The germline V gene has CDR1 SGDLS and CDR2 YYNGEE. Trimming took 3 bases from V and 1 from J, leaving 17 bases between them. The CDR3 loop reads CASSARDFLFSGANVLTF. CDR3 nucleotide sequence: TGTGCCAGCAGCGCTAGGGACTTCTTATTTTCTGGGGCCAACGTCCTGACTTTC.

This chain links TRBV7-3 with TRBJ2-7, with D tentatively TRBD1 (6 bases). The CDR3 is made up of 13 amino acids. Germline CDR1 and CDR2: SGHTA and FQGTGA. V shed 5 bases and J shed 2 bases, with 10 bases lying between them. CDR3 DNA: TGTGCCAGCAGCCTTGGGGACACCTACGAGCAGTACTTC. Residues: CASSLGDTYEQYF.

V gene TRBV4-1 combines with J gene TRBJ1-4; D not resolved. Per germline, CDR1 MGHRA and CDR2 YSYEKL. With 2 bases removed from V and 3 bases from J, the gap between germline ends came to 16 bases. The CDR3 is 17 amino acids. CDR3 in DNA: TGCGCCAGCAGCCAACAGCTCCCCGAGGAACCTAATGAAAAACTGTTTTTT. Its translation is CASSQQLPEEPNEKLFF.

This chain connects TRBV30 to TRBJ2-3; a weak D match, TRBD2 (6 bases). Trimming took off 4 bases at V and 5 bases at J, with 25 bases between the two ends. CDR1 and CDR2 from the germline V gene are GTSNPN and SVGIG (reference sequence). The CDR3 loop spans 17 amino acids. The CDR3 reads CAWTRTGRLVGVDTQYF. CDR3 coding DNA: TGTGCCTGGACACGAACGGGAAGACTAGTCGGCGTAGATACGCAGTATTTT.

This chain joins TRBV6-1 and TRBJ2-7, with D tentatively TRBD1 (6 bases). Trimming removed 5 bases at V and 2 bases at J, with 10 bases between. The CDR3 loop spans 13 amino acids. In germline, CDR1 is MNHNS, CDR2 SASEGT. CDR3 sequence (DNA): TGTGCCAGCAGTTATACAGGGCCCTACGAGCAGTACTTC. Residues: CASSYTGPYEQYF.

The chain couples TRBV7-2 to TRBJ1-1; D is ambiguous. The CDR3 length is 18 residues. Trimming removed 4 bases from V and 6 bases from J, with 27 bases in between. Germline CDR1 SGHTA, CDR2 FQGNSA. As DNA, the CDR3 is TGTGCCAGCAGCTATCGACGGGATGCCCTTGAGGAGGGCCCTGAAGCTTTCTTT. Its protein product is CASSYRRDALEEGPEAFF.

This chain joins TRBV30 and TRBJ2-2; 10 bases fit TRBD1. Germline V gene sequence: CDR1 GTSNPN, CDR2 SVGIG (reference sequence). V shed 5 bases and J 7 bases; nucleotides not matched to a gene: 4. This CDR3 is 13 amino acids long. As DNA, the CDR3 is TGTGCCTGGGACAGGGGGCGCGGCGGGGAGCTGTTTTTT. Residues: CAWDRGRGGELFF.

The V gene is TRBV7-9, the J gene TRBJ2-7; TRBD2 matches 12 bases. J gave up 0 bases and V 4 bases, and 13 bases lay outside the gene matches. From germline, CDR1 is SEHNR and CDR2 FQNEAQ (reference sequence). The CDR3 length is 19 residues. Written as DNA, the CDR3 is TGTGCCAGCAGCTCTCGACTAGCGGGAGTCCCACTTAGCTCCTACGAGCAGTACTTC. Protein: CASSSRLAGVPLSSYEQYF.

This chain links TRBV10-2 with TRBJ2-7; TRBD1 agrees at 7 bases. This CDR3 has 13 residues. The germline gives CDR1 WSHSY, CDR2 SAAADI. V lost 7 bases and J lost 3; bases outside the gene matches: 6. CDR3 bases: TGCGCCAGCACTCCGACAGGGTTCTACGAGCAGTACTTC. Its protein product is CASTPTGFYEQYF.

The rearrangement joins TRBV7-2 to TRBJ1-2; no firm D call. CDR1 is SGHTA, CDR2 FQGNSA, per germline. V was clipped by 1 base and J by 3 bases, with 9 bases between them. The CDR3 totals 14 residues. The CDR3 DNA sequence: TGTGCCAGCAGCTTAGATCCAGATTACTATGGCTACACCTTC. Encoded protein: CASSLDPDYYGYTF.

The chain combines TRBV30 with TRBJ2-7, with D hard to call. Per the germline V gene, CDR1 is GTSNPN and CDR2 is SVGIG (reference sequence). The CDR3 has 13 amino acids. Trimming left V 0 bases short and J 1 base short, with 7 bases between. The CDR3 coding sequence is TGTGCCTGGAGTGTTGGGCAATCCTACGAGCAGTACTTC. It translates to CAWSVGQSYEQYF.

This rearrangement joins TRBV29-1 to TRBJ1-1; D gene uncertain. V was clipped by 4 bases and J by 4 bases, with 10 bases between them. Germline V gene lookup returns CDR1 SQVTM and CDR2 ANQGSEA. CDR3 size: 12 residues. This CDR3 is CSVVFRGTEAFF. The CDR3, as DNA: TGCAGCGTTGTATTCCGGGGCACTGAAGCTTTCTTT.

The chain is built from TRBV19 and TRBJ2-1, with D possibly TRBD2 on 6 matching bases. Germline CDR1 and CDR2: LNHDA and SQIVND (reference sequence). V was shortened by 7 bases and J by 0 bases, with 10 bases between the two germline ends. CDR3 length equals 14 residues. Here the CDR3 DNA reads TGTGCCAGTACGGAGGGGAGCTCCTACAATGAGCAGTTCTTC. It yields the protein CASTEGSSYNEQFF.

The genes are TRBV2 and TRBJ2-1; 11 nucleotides align to TRBD2. The V segment lost 7 bases and the J segment 0 bases; nucleotides outside the gene matches: 8. Germline lookup yields CDR1 SNHLY and CDR2 FYNNEI. The CDR3 loop spans 17 amino acids. This CDR3 reads CASIRTSGSTSYNEQFF. CDR3 in DNA: TGTGCCAGCATTAGGACTAGCGGGTCCACCTCCTACAATGAGCAGTTCTTC.

The chain uses TRBV4-3 and TRBJ1-1; TRBD1 is a possible D gene (5 bases). Trimming took 1 base from V and 5 from J, leaving 8 bases between them. The CDR3 sequence is 13 residues long. The germline V gene has CDR1 LGHNA and CDR2 YSLEER. The DNA of the CDR3 is TGCGCCAGCAGCCAAGGGGGGAGGACTGAAGCTTTCTTT. It yields the protein CASSQGGRTEAFF.

The chain combines TRBV19 with TRBJ2-1; TRBD1 might be the D (5 bases). Germline-derived CDR1 and CDR2 are LNHDA and SQIVND (reference sequence). This CDR3 has 14 amino acids. V lost 5 bases to trimming and J lost 6 bases, with 14 bases between them. The CDR3 region is CASSGRAIGNEQFF. The CDR3, as DNA: TGTGCCAGTAGTGGCAGGGCTATCGGCAATGAGCAGTTCTTC.

The V call is TRBV6-4, the J call TRBJ2-3; maybe TRBD2 (5 bases). The length of the CDR3 is 15 residues. V lost 6 bases, J lost 2 bases, and 15 bases lay in between. Germline V lookup: CDR1 MRHNA, CDR2 SNTAGT. The CDR3 sequence: CASSDGGRHTDTQYF. CDR3 sequence (DNA): TGTGCCAGCAGCGACGGAGGACGGCACACAGATACGCAGTATTTT.

This chain connects TRBV19 to TRBJ1-1; 8 bases are a match to TRBD1. Trimming removed 4 bases from V and 4 bases from J; junction bases left unmatched: 2. CDR1 and CDR2 (germline): LNHDA, SQIVND (reference sequence). The CDR3 runs 13 residues. CDR3 region: CASSNTGGTEAFF. The CDR3 bases are TGTGCCAGTAGTAACACAGGGGGCACTGAAGCTTTCTTT. The variable domain in full, with the rest retrieved from reference TRBV19 and TRBJ1-1, is DGGITQSPKYLFRKEGQNVTLSCEQNLNHDAMYWYRQDPGQGLRLIYYSQIVNDFQKGDIAEGYSVSREKKESFPLTVTSAQKNPTAFYLCASSNTGGTEAFFGQGTRLTVV.

The genes are TRBV5-1 and TRBJ2-7; D not resolved. The CDR3 consists of 15 residues. The V end lost 4 bases, the J end lost 0 bases, and 14 bases lay between the germline ends. Germline V lookup: CDR1 SGHRS, CDR2 YFSETQ. CDR3 in DNA: TGCGCCAGCAGCCCGATGGAGTATTTCTCCTACGAGCAGTACTTC. It codes for CASSPMEYFSYEQYF.

The chain carries TRBV10-3 and TRBJ2-3; 10 bases map to TRBD2. CDR1 and CDR2 from the germline V gene are ENHRY and SYGVKD. V dropped 1 base and J dropped 9; count of bases not matched to a gene: 10. CDR3 length: 16 residues. CDR3 sequence (DNA): TGTGCCATCAGTGAGTTTACTAGCGGGGCCATTTGGACGCAGTATTTT. This translates into CAISEFTSGAIWTQYF.

The CDR3 spells CASSQETGVWEKLFF. Written as DNA, the CDR3 is TGTGCCAGCAGCCAGGAGACAGGAGTATGGGAAAAACTGTTTTTT. The chain employs TRBV5-8 and TRBJ1-4; D perhaps matches TRBD1 (6 bases). V lost 4 bases and J lost 8, with 18 bases in between. The CDR3 runs to 15 residues. In germline, CDR1 is SGHTS, CDR2 YDEGEE.

This clone occurred a few times. The chain links TRBV6-1 to TRBJ1-4, with 7 bases identical to TRBD1. Germline V lookup: CDR1 MNHNS, CDR2 SASEGT. Trimming cost V 0 bases and J 8 bases; bases outside gene matches: 3. The CDR3 is made up of 14 amino acids. CDR3 sequence: CASSEAGGAEKLFF. The CDR3 DNA reads as TGTGCCAGCAGTGAAGCAGGGGGCGCGGAAAAACTGTTTTTT.

The chain recombines TRBV19 with TRBJ2-3; D possibly corresponds to TRBD1 (5 bases). Germline V gene sequence: CDR1 LNHDA, CDR2 SQIVND (reference sequence). Trimming cost V 2 bases and J 4 bases, with 13 bases left between them. This CDR3 is 15 amino acids long. The CDR3 bases are TGTGCCAGTAGTATACCCTACCCAGGGCCAGATACGCAGTATTTT. Protein product: CASSIPYPGPDTQYF.

V gene TRBV11-2 combines with J gene TRBJ1-6; D uncertain. The CDR3 has 11 residues. The germline V gene encodes CDR1 SGHAT and CDR2 FQNNGV. Trimming removed 2 bases from V and 16 bases from J, with 9 bases in between. CDR3 bases: TGTGCCAGCAGCTTAAGTGGGCCGCTCCACTTT. This sequence encodes CASSLSGPLHF.

This rearrangement joins TRBV27 to TRBJ2-7; D remains unclear. CDR1 is MNHEY and CDR2 is SMNVEV in the germline V gene (reference sequence). The CDR3 runs to 15 residues. The V gene lost 0 bases and the J gene lost 3 bases, with 12 bases spanning the gap. This chain's CDR3 is CASSLSGFSSYEQYF. The CDR3 nucleotides are TGTGCCAGCAGTTTATCCGGGTTTTCAAGCTACGAGCAGTACTTC.